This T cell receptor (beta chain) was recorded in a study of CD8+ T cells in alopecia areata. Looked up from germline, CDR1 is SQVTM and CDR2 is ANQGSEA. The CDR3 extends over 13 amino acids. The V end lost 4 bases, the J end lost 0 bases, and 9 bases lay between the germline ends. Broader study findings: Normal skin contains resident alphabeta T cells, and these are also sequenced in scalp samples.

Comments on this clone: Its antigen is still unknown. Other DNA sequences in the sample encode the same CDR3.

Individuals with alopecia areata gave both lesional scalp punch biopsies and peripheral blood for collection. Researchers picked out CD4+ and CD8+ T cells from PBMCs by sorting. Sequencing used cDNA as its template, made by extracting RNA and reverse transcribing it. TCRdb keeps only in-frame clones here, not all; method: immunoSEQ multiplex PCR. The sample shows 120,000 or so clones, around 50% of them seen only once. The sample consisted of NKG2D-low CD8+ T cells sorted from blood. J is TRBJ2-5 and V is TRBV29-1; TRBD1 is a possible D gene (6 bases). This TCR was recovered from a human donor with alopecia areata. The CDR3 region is CSVVPGDQETQYF. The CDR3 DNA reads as TGCAGCGTTGTCCCAGGGGACCAAGAGACCCAGTACTTC.